These T cell receptor beta chains were read from a single sample in a study of PD-1 blockade in classical Hodgkin lymphoma. Some clones are missing from TCRdb's copy, which holds only in-frame ones; the method was immunoSEQ multiplex PCR. Among some 93,000 clones listed, roughly nine tenths were seen once. Sample: peripheral blood mononuclear cells (PBMCs), taken before the second cycle of nivolumab. These TCRs come from a human donor with classical Hodgkin lymphoma. Both conserved end residues are part of each CDR3. A D gene is named only where the DNA matches it firmly. Rows give clone size only sometimes, using once, few, many, or a class for an expanded clone.

CDR3nt: TGTGCCAGCAGCGCCGAGAACACTGAAGCTTTCTTT; CDR3aa: CASSAENTEAFF; j_gene: TRBJ1-1; abundance: -; v_gene: TRBV11-3; d_gene: -
CDR3nt: TGTGCCAGCAATGAGGGAATCCAAGAGACCCAGTACTTC; CDR3aa: CASNEGIQETQYF; j_gene: TRBJ2-5; abundance: -; v_gene: TRBV28; d_gene: -
CDR3nt: TGTGCCAGCAGCTTTCGGACCCTTCACACAGATACGCAGTATTTT; CDR3aa: CASSFRTLHTDTQYF; j_gene: TRBJ2-3; abundance: -; v_gene: TRBV11-1; d_gene: -
CDR3nt: TGCGCCAGCAGCCAAGGGACTAGTGGAGAGACCCAGTACTTC; CDR3aa: CASSQGTSGETQYF; j_gene: TRBJ2-5; abundance: -; v_gene: TRBV4-1; d_gene: TRBD2
CDR3nt: TGTGCCAGCAGTTTAAGGGGACAAACTAGCCAAAACATTCAGTACTTC; CDR3aa: CASSLRGQTSQNIQYF; j_gene: TRBJ2-4; abundance: -; v_gene: TRBV28; d_gene: -
CDR3nt: TGTGCCACCAGCAGAGGTGCTAGCGGGCCCCTTCAAGAGACCCAGTACTTC; CDR3aa: CATSRGASGPLQETQYF; j_gene: TRBJ2-5; abundance: -; v_gene: TRBV15; d_gene: TRBD2
CDR3nt: TGTGCCAGCGACGAGGGCAGTACGTACACTGAAGCTTTCTTT; CDR3aa: CASDEGSTYTEAFF; j_gene: TRBJ1-1; abundance: once; v_gene: TRBV28; d_gene: -
CDR3nt: TGTGCCAGCAGTTTGGGGGGGATCACAGATACGCAGTATTTT; CDR3aa: CASSLGGITDTQYF; j_gene: TRBJ2-3; abundance: -; v_gene: TRBV27; d_gene: TRBD2
CDR3nt: TGTGCCAGTAGGAGGGGCGGGACCACAGATACGCAGTATTTT; CDR3aa: CASRRGGTTDTQYF; j_gene: TRBJ2-3; abundance: -; v_gene: TRBV19; d_gene: -
CDR3nt: TGCGCCAGCAGCAAGGGTCGGTTGTTAGGCACAGATACGCAGTATTTT; CDR3aa: CASSKGRLLGTDTQYF; j_gene: TRBJ2-3; abundance: -; v_gene: TRBV4-1; d_gene: -
CDR3nt: TGTGCCAGTAGTAGAAACCGGGACCGGCCTCCCGAGGGGCAAGAGACCCAGTACTTC; CDR3aa: CASSRNRDRPPEGQETQYF; j_gene: TRBJ2-5; abundance: -; v_gene: TRBV19; d_gene: -
CDR3nt: TGTGCCAGCAGCTTACCTAGCGCCGAGCAGTACTTC; CDR3aa: CASSLPSAEQYF; j_gene: TRBJ2-7; abundance: -; v_gene: TRBV13; d_gene: -
CDR3nt: TGTGCCAGCAGGTCCGGGACAGGGGTCTACAATGAGCAGTTCTTC; CDR3aa: CASRSGTGVYNEQFF; j_gene: TRBJ2-1; abundance: -; v_gene: TRBV2; d_gene: TRBD1
CDR3nt: TGTGCCAGCAGCGCGGACAGTATCAGTGAAAAACTGTTTTTT; CDR3aa: CASSADSISEKLFF; j_gene: TRBJ1-4; abundance: -; v_gene: TRBV9; d_gene: -
CDR3nt: TGTGCCATCAGAAGGAGAGGACTAGCGGGAGGGTCAGATACGCAGTATTTT; CDR3aa: CAIRRRGLAGGSDTQYF; j_gene: TRBJ2-3; abundance: -; v_gene: TRBV10-3; d_gene: TRBD2
CDR3nt: TGTGCCAGCAGCTCAAGGTGGGGGCAGTATTTT; CDR3aa: CASSSRWGQYF; j_gene: TRBJ2-3; abundance: -; v_gene: TRBV4-2; d_gene: -
CDR3nt: TGTGCCAGCAGCTTGGGGGACAGGGGACCCGAGTCTATTTTATTTGAATCCTTC; CDR3aa: CASSLGDRGPESILFESF; j_gene: TRBJ1-2; abundance: -; v_gene: TRBV5-6; d_gene: TRBD1
CDR3nt: TGTGCCAGCCAACAGGGTTATCAGCCCCAGCATTTT; CDR3aa: CASQQGYQPQHF; j_gene: TRBJ1-5; abundance: -; v_gene: TRBV6-6; d_gene: -
CDR3nt: TGTGCCAGCAGCTTAGCCGCGGGGGAAAGCACAGATACGCAGTATTTT; CDR3aa: CASSLAAGESTDTQYF; j_gene: TRBJ2-3; abundance: -; v_gene: TRBV7-6; d_gene: TRBD2
CDR3nt: TGTGCCAGCAGGACTTTCGGACTAGCGGGAGTTGGTGAGCAGTTCTTC; CDR3aa: CASRTFGLAGVGEQFF; j_gene: TRBJ2-1; abundance: -; v_gene: TRBV27; d_gene: TRBD2
CDR3nt: TGCAGCGTATGGACAGGCCACGAGCAGTACTTC; CDR3aa: CSVWTGHEQYF; j_gene: TRBJ2-7; abundance: -; v_gene: TRBV29-1; d_gene: TRBD1
CDR3nt: TGTGCCAGCAGTGATGTTAGCCTAGGGGCTTCCTACGAGCAGTACTTC; CDR3aa: CASSDVSLGASYEQYF; j_gene: TRBJ2-7; abundance: -; v_gene: TRBV2; d_gene: -
CDR3nt: TGCGCCAGCAGCTTGGACGCCTATAATTCACCCCTCCACTTT; CDR3aa: CASSLDAYNSPLHF; j_gene: TRBJ1-6; abundance: -; v_gene: TRBV5-1; d_gene: -
CDR3nt: TGTGCCAGCAGCTCCCCCGGGTATCGGGAAGCTTTCTTT; CDR3aa: CASSSPGYREAFF; j_gene: TRBJ1-1; abundance: -; v_gene: TRBV7-9; d_gene: -
CDR3nt: TGTGCCAGCAGCCCCCCCGCGGGGCCTTTTAGCGATACGCAGTATTTT; CDR3aa: CASSPPAGPFSDTQYF; j_gene: TRBJ2-3; abundance: -; v_gene: TRBV9; d_gene: -
CDR3nt: TGTGCCAGCAGCCCTACTGGGGGACAGGGTGGTTCACCCCTCCACTTT; CDR3aa: CASSPTGGQGGSPLHF; j_gene: TRBJ1-6; abundance: -; v_gene: TRBV9; d_gene: TRBD1
CDR3nt: TGTGCCAGCAGCCAATTGAGAGGGGACACCCTGTACACCGGGGAGCTGTTTTTT; CDR3aa: CASSQLRGDTLYTGELFF; j_gene: TRBJ2-2; abundance: -; v_gene: TRBV16; d_gene: -
CDR3nt: TGTGCCAGCAGCTTAATGTCGGACACTGAAGCTTTCTTT; CDR3aa: CASSLMSDTEAFF; j_gene: TRBJ1-1; abundance: -; v_gene: TRBV7-6; d_gene: -
CDR3nt: TGCGCCAGCAGTGACAGGGGCCGCACAGATACGCAGTATTTT; CDR3aa: CASSDRGRTDTQYF; j_gene: TRBJ2-3; abundance: -; v_gene: TRBV10-2; d_gene: -
CDR3nt: TGTGCCAGCGGGGGGAATGTCCAAGAGACCCAGTACTTC; CDR3aa: CASGGNVQETQYF; j_gene: TRBJ2-5; abundance: -; v_gene: TRBV6-6; d_gene: -
CDR3nt: TGTGCCAGCAGCTTGAGCGGGACCCAGTACTTC; CDR3aa: CASSLSGTQYF; j_gene: TRBJ2-5; abundance: -; v_gene: TRBV7-6; d_gene: -
CDR3nt: TGTGCCAGCAGTTACTCGAAGGCTAGCGGGAGTTACGAGCAGTACTTC; CDR3aa: CASSYSKASGSYEQYF; j_gene: TRBJ2-7; abundance: -; v_gene: TRBV6-5; d_gene: TRBD2
CDR3nt: TGTGCCAGCAGTGAATTCTCGTGGGGGGCCCGCACAGATACGCAGTATTTT; CDR3aa: CASSEFSWGARTDTQYF; j_gene: TRBJ2-3; abundance: -; v_gene: TRBV25-1; d_gene: -
CDR3nt: TGTGCCAGCAGCCACCGGAGGTTTGAAGCTTTCTTT; CDR3aa: CASSHRRFEAFF; j_gene: TRBJ1-1; abundance: -; v_gene: TRBV7-9; d_gene: -
CDR3nt: TGCGCCAGCAGCTTGCCCCGACAGGGTCTCTACGAGCAGTACTTC; CDR3aa: CASSLPRQGLYEQYF; j_gene: TRBJ2-7; abundance: -; v_gene: TRBV5-1; d_gene: TRBD1
CDR3nt: TGTGCCAGCAGCCCGGAGATCACTTCCTCCTACGAGCAGTACTTC; CDR3aa: CASSPEITSSYEQYF; j_gene: TRBJ2-7; abundance: -; v_gene: TRBV5-4; d_gene: -
CDR3nt: TGCAGCGTTCGCAACAGGGATTACCTTTCCGAGCAGTACTTC; CDR3aa: CSVRNRDYLSEQYF; j_gene: TRBJ2-7; abundance: -; v_gene: TRBV29-1; d_gene: -
CDR3nt: TGCAGCGTTGTCAAAGGGGAGGGCTACGAGCAGTACTTC; CDR3aa: CSVVKGEGYEQYF; j_gene: TRBJ2-7; abundance: -; v_gene: TRBV29-1; d_gene: TRBD2
CDR3nt: TGCAGCGTTGAAGTGCGGACTGCGCGAGTTGAAGCTTTCTTT; CDR3aa: CSVEVRTARVEAFF; j_gene: TRBJ1-1; abundance: -; v_gene: TRBV29-1; d_gene: -
CDR3nt: TGTGCCAGCAGCAGGGACCCCTGGTACGAGCAGTACTTC; CDR3aa: CASSRDPWYEQYF; j_gene: TRBJ2-7; abundance: -; v_gene: TRBV27; d_gene: -